The T cell receptor (beta chain) under discussion was sequenced for a study of tumor T cells in aggressive B-cell lymphoma. TCRdb keeps only in-frame clones here, not all; method: immunoSEQ multiplex PCR. The data contain 10,000 or so clones, 75% to 85% of them seen just once; the ten biggest clones take up roughly 4.5%. Trimming shortened V by 0 bases and J by 0 bases, and 11 bases separated the two germline ends. The CDR3 covers 16 residues. Per germline, CDR1 SGHTS and CDR2 YDEGEE. V is TRBV5-8 and J is TRBJ2-3; the D is unclear. The source is an adult with diffuse large B cell lymphoma. Source material: tumor tissue. DNA of the CDR3: TGTGCCAGCAGCTTGGCCCGACTGGGTAGCACAGATACGCAGTATTTT. Amino acid sequence: CASSLARLGSTDTQYF.